This T cell receptor beta chain was documented in a study of shared T cell receptors in the human thymus. The CDR3 contains 15 residues. CDR1 is SGHRS, CDR2 YFSETQ, per germline. V dropped 7 bases and J dropped 2; count of bases not matched to a gene: 11. Here immunoSEQ multiplex PCR was the method, and the copy in TCRdb shows in-frame clones only, minus some. The repertoire includes 720,000 or so clones, approximately 85% of them detected once, and roughly 0.01% sits in the top ten. This sample also belongs to another study, concerning human thymus T cells. Per that study: Serving as donors were healthy Finnish infants, each of whom was having open corrective surgery for congenital heart defects. Apparent bias marked the V and J gene usage of thymic and blood repertoires.

The TCR was taken from a girl under three years old with a congenital heart defect. The sequencing sample was made of thymocytes. The chain has TRBV5-1 and TRBJ2-7; 8 bases agree with TRBD2. The CDR3 sequence: CASQSGGRYPYEQYF. The CDR3 nucleotides are TGCGCCAGCCAGTCGGGAGGGCGATATCCCTACGAGCAGTACTTC.